Listed here are 17 T cell receptor beta chains from one sample, sequenced in a study of CD8 T cells in ankylosing spondylitis (dated by TCRdb to about 2017). Libraries came from 5' RACE. Instrument on record: Illumina HiSeq 2500. TCRdb took the public reads, trimmed them with fastp at Q25, ran MiXCR for clone calling and kept in-frame beta chains. Each record represents a unique CDR3 protein, reported with the most common genes and DNA among its rows. The sample table contains approximately 260,000 distinct CDR3 sequences; only one count was recorded for 7.5% to 9% of them. Clones ranked in the top ten supply almost 7% of the sample. The sequenced sample consisted of blood, either unsorted or a sorted T cell fraction (not recorded which). These TCRs come from a male donor with ankylosing spondylitis or in good health (not recorded which).

The table lists this clonotype with many counts. The chain has TRBV6-5 and TRBJ2-1; TRBD2 aligns across 7 bases. The J segment lost 4 bases and the V segment lost 0 bases, leaving 3 bases of the junction unmatched. CDR1 and CDR2 (germline): MNHEY, SVGAGI. The CDR3 is 15 residues long. This CDR3 is CASSYSSGKYNEQFF. CDR3 bases: TGTGCCAGCAGTTACTCGAGCGGGAAGTACAATGAGCAGTTCTTC.

This clonotype was counted a few times. The CDR3 DNA is TGTGCCTGGGGCCCCAGGGACACTGAAGCTTTCTTT. Amino acids: CAWGPRDTEAFF. The chain is built from TRBV30 and TRBJ1-1; TRBD1 is a possible D gene (5 bases). The CDR3 has 12 residues. V was trimmed by 5 bases and J by 3 bases, leaving 10 bases between them. From germline, CDR1 is GTSNPN and CDR2 SVGIG (reference sequence).

CDR3 DNA: TGTGCCAGCAGGTCCTCCCCCGGACAGGGGACTAGAAACACCATATATTTT. It translates to CASRSSPGQGTRNTIYF. J is TRBJ1-3 and V is TRBV5-8; 9 positions match TRBD1. Trimming took 5 bases from V and 5 from J; bases not matched to a gene: 14. CDR1 is SGHTS and CDR2 is YDEGEE in the germline V gene. The CDR3 contains 17 residues.

The chain combines TRBV4-2 with TRBJ2-7; the D gene is possibly TRBD2 (6 bases). The ends were cut back, 6 bases at V and 6 bases at J, with 15 bases in the middle. Germline CDR1 is LGHNA and CDR2 is YNFKEQ. The CDR3 is 13 residues long. The CDR3 loop is CASRPGLLREQYF. CDR3 nucleotide sequence: TGTGCCAGCAGGCCCGGACTACTCCGCGAGCAGTACTTC.

This clonotype was counted a few times. This chain connects TRBV29-1 to TRBJ1-1; D is unresolved. The CDR3 consists of 13 residues. The V and J ends lost 4 bases and 5 bases respectively, with 14 bases between them. CDR1 is SQVTM, CDR2 ANQGSEA, per germline. The CDR3 reads CSVASFGGTEAFF. The CDR3 coding sequence is TGCAGCGTTGCCAGTTTCGGAGGGACTGAAGCTTTCTTT.

This clonotype has at least ten counts. CDR3 protein: CASSTGATRAGANVLTF. In nucleotides, the CDR3 is TGTGCCAGCAGTACAGGGGCAACGCGAGCTGGGGCCAACGTCCTGACTTTC. The V call is TRBV27, the J call TRBJ2-6, with 7 bases aligning to TRBD1. Germline V gives CDR1 MNHEY, CDR2 SMNVEV (reference sequence). This CDR3 contains 17 residues. Trimming cost V 5 bases and J 2 bases; bases outside gene matches: 9.

In its sample, this clonotype was seen many times. This sequence joins TRBV2 and TRBJ2-1; D is uncertain. The CDR3 extends over 12 amino acids. From germline, CDR1 is SNHLY and CDR2 FYNNEI. Trimming pared 4 bases from V and 4 bases from J, leaving 5 bases between. This CDR3 reads CASSGGYNEQFF. The CDR3 region has the DNA TGTGCCAGCAGTGGAGGTTACAATGAGCAGTTCTTC.

In this sample, this clonotype turned up a few times. The chain employs TRBV7-2 and TRBJ2-5, with a possible D match to TRBD2 (7 bases). The V gene's germline CDR1 is SGHTA and CDR2 FQGNSA. This CDR3 is 15 amino acids long. Trimming cost V 5 bases and J 5 bases, with 18 bases left between them. The CDR3 spells CASSRGVGGKETQYF. The DNA of the CDR3 is TGTGCCAGCAGCCGGGGGGTTGGGGGCAAGGAGACCCAGTACTTC.

This clonotype was picked up many times. V is TRBV20-1 and J is TRBJ2-7; tentative D call: TRBD1 (6 bases). CDR1 and CDR2 (germline): DFQATT, SNEGSKA (reference sequence). The CDR3 runs to 15 residues. V lost 4 bases and J 5 bases, leaving 21 bases between the germline ends. In nucleotides, the CDR3 is TGCAGTGCTATCGGCCCACGAGGGGGTGGCGACGAGCAGTACTTC. It translates to CSAIGPRGGGDEQYF.

This clonotype was seen at least ten times. This sequence joins TRBV20-1 and TRBJ2-1, with 7 bases aligning to TRBD2. J gave up 1 base and V 3 bases, and 9 bases lay outside the gene matches. Germline CDR1 and CDR2: DFQATT and SNEGSKA (reference sequence). The CDR3 extends over 16 amino acids. The CDR3 bases are TGCAGTGCTAGGGAGGTCGGGGAGGGGTCCTACAATGAGCAGTTCTTC. This codes for CSAREVGEGSYNEQFF.

This chain connects TRBV20-1 to TRBJ1-2; D unclear. This CDR3 region has 13 residues. Trimming shortened V by 6 bases and J by 2 bases, and 13 bases separated the two germline ends. Germline-derived CDR1 and CDR2 are DFQATT and SNEGSKA (reference sequence). The CDR3: CSAAGETNYGYTF. The CDR3 coding sequence is TGCAGTGCGGCTGGGGAGACCAACTATGGCTACACCTTC.

At least ten counts were recorded for this clonotype. The chain couples TRBV20-1 to TRBJ2-1; D remains ambiguous. The CDR3 contains 15 residues. Trimming took 0 bases from V and 4 from J, leaving 13 bases between them. CDR1 and CDR2 from the germline V gene are DFQATT and SNEGSKA (reference sequence). CDR3 loop: CSAREPDLTYNEQFF. The CDR3 DNA follows: TGCAGTGCTAGAGAACCCGACCTTACTTACAATGAGCAGTTCTTC.

This clonotype has a handful of counts. The gene calls are TRBV5-5 and TRBJ2-2; D call uncertain. The V end was cut by 0 bases, the J end by 0 bases, with 12 bases between. The germline V gene has CDR1 SGHKS and CDR2 YYEKEE (reference sequence). CDR3 length: 17 amino acids. DNA for the CDR3: TGTGCCAGCAGCTTGGCCGGCCAGTTCGCGAACACCGGGGAGCTGTTTTTT. Amino acid sequence: CASSLAGQFANTGELFF.

This clonotype was picked up many times. The chain is built from TRBV20-1 and TRBJ2-1, with 16 bases fitting TRBD2. V gave up 0 bases and J gave up 4 bases; unmatched junction bases: 9. The germline CDR1 and CDR2 sequences are DFQATT and SNEGSKA (reference sequence). This CDR3 has 19 amino acids. The CDR3 spells CSARDVRGLAGGGYNEQFF. The CDR3 coding sequence is TGCAGTGCTAGAGATGTTAGGGGACTAGCGGGAGGGGGGTACAATGAGCAGTTCTTC.

The chain recombines TRBV6-2 or TRBV6-3 with TRBJ1-6; TRBD1 is a possible D gene (6 bases). The germline V gene has CDR1 MNHEY and CDR2 SVGEGT. Trimming took off 2 bases at V and 7 bases at J, with 12 bases between the two ends. The CDR3 extends over 15 amino acids. CDR3 amino acids: CASSYVTGRNSPLHF. The CDR3 nucleotides read TGTGCCAGCAGTTACGTTACAGGGAGGAATTCACCCCTCCACTTT.

The chain links TRBV6-2 or TRBV6-3 to TRBJ2-1, with 10 bases matching TRBD2. CDR3 length equals 17 residues. V lost 8 bases to trimming and J lost 8 bases; unmatched junction nucleotides: 18. Germline values: CDR1 MNHEY, CDR2 SVGEGT. Written as DNA, the CDR3 is TGTGCCAGCTCACGAAGTGTCCGGACTAGCGGCGGCTATGAGCAGTTCTTC. The encoded protein is CASSRSVRTSGGYEQFF.

This clonotype was observed at least ten times. CDR3 nucleotides: TGTGCCAGCAGTCGGGACCTCGGGGTCACTGAAGCTTTCTTT. This sequence encodes CASSRDLGVTEAFF. This rearrangement joins TRBV7-2 to TRBJ1-1; TRBD1 is a possible D gene (5 bases). Looked up from germline, CDR1 is SGHTA and CDR2 is FQGNSA. The germline V and J ends were trimmed by 6 bases and 4 bases, with 15 bases remaining between them. The CDR3 totals 14 residues.